The present entry profiles one TCR beta chain with its context. The repertoire was sequenced with immunoSEQ multiplex PCR; TCRdb's copy has only in-frame clones and lacks some. Of over 30,000 clones in the sample, 80% were seen once. The CDR3 covers 13 residues. The germline gives CDR1 SGHAT, CDR2 FQNNGV. V was cut by 8 bases and J by 10 bases, with 17 bases left in between. The data belong to a study of neoadjuvant anti-PD-1 for oral cavity cancer. Time point noted: after neoadjuvant nivolumab, at surgical resection. The sample consisted of PBMCs, taken after nivolumab (anti-PD-1) treatment. The chain is built from TRBV11-2 and TRBJ1-4; tentatively, D is TRBD1 (6 bases). The TCR originated in a person between 40 and 79 years old with oral cavity squamous cell carcinoma. The CDR3 region is CASHAGGGGKLFF. CDR3 DNA: TGTGCCAGCCACGCGGGGGGCGGTGGAAAACTGTTTTTT. Based on the CDR3 plus reference TRBV11-2 and TRBJ1-4, the full variable domain is EAGVAQSPRYKIIEKRQSVAFWCNPISGHATLYWYQQILGQGPKLLIQFQNNGVVDDSQLPKDRFSAERLKGVDSTLKIQPAKLEDSAVYLCASHAGGGGKLFFGSGTQLSVL.